Listed below are T cell receptor beta chains from one sample, sequenced in a study of graft-versus-host responses after intestinal transplantation. For these TCRs, the target antigens are not known. Generated by immunoSEQ multiplex PCR, the TCRdb table keeps only in-frame clones and is missing some. In the table there are approximately 89,000 clones, roughly 92% of which are singletons. The source was unstimulated CD4+ T cells sorted from spleen or lymph node cells, collected before intestinal transplant. Receptors were obtained from a human donor who received an intestinal transplant. CDR3s include the opening cysteine and the closing phenylalanine or tryptophan. A D gene is named only where the DNA matches it firmly. Clone size is shown for a subset of rows, as once, few, many or a class of expanded clone.

J: TRBJ2-1
V: TRBV9
size: -
D: TRBD1
DNA: TGTGCCAGCAGCGTAGAGTTGGACAGGGTCGACAATGAGCAGTTCTTC
CDR3: CASSVELDRVDNEQFF

J: TRBJ2-5
V: TRBV18
size: -
D: -
DNA: TGTGCCAGTAGTGACAGCTTTCGGAGAGGGTACTTC
CDR3: CASSDSFRRGYF

J: TRBJ2-3
V: TRBV4-1
size: -
D: TRBD2
DNA: TGCGCCAGCAGGACTAGCGGCACAGATACGCAGTATTTT
CDR3: CASRTSGTDTQYF

J: TRBJ2-3
V: TRBV4-2
size: -
D: -
DNA: TGTGCCAGCAGCCCTTCGTTGGGACACCCCCCGGATACGCAGTATTTT
CDR3: CASSPSLGHPPDTQYF

J: TRBJ2-7
V: TRBV5-1
size: -
D: TRBD1
DNA: TGCGCCAGCAGCTTGAATAGGGACAGGGGATCTGAGCAGTACTTC
CDR3: CASSLNRDRGSEQYF

J: TRBJ2-5
V: TRBV11-2
size: -
D: TRBD1
DNA: TGTGCCAGCAGCCGTATGTTGGGACAGGGGGCGGAGACCCAGTACTTC
CDR3: CASSRMLGQGAETQYF

J: TRBJ2-1
V: TRBV10-3
size: -
D: TRBD2
DNA: TGTGCCATCAGTGAGTCGGGGGGAGGGGCGGGTGAGCAGTTCTTC
CDR3: CAISESGGGAGEQFF

J: TRBJ2-7
V: TRBV27
size: -
D: TRBD2
DNA: TGTGCCAGCAGTTTGCAGCGGGGAACCTACGAGCAGTACTTC
CDR3: CASSLQRGTYEQYF

J: TRBJ2-3
V: TRBV2
size: -
D: -
DNA: TGTGCCAGTACTTCCGTCGGTGCGCAGTATTTT
CDR3: CASTSVGAQYF

J: TRBJ1-1
V: TRBV6-5
size: -
D: -
DNA: TGTGCCAGCAGTTATGCGGGGGGCGGGAATCTGGGTGAAGCTTTCTTT
CDR3: CASSYAGGGNLGEAFF

J: TRBJ2-1
V: TRBV7-7
size: -
D: TRBD2
DNA: TGTGCCAGCAGCTTAGGACTAGCGGGAGGCAATGAGCAGTTCTTC
CDR3: CASSLGLAGGNEQFF

J: TRBJ1-2
V: TRBV30
size: -
D: TRBD1
DNA: TGTGCCTGGAGGGGAACCGGGACAGGGTATTATGGCTACACCTTC
CDR3: CAWRGTGTGYYGYTF

J: TRBJ2-3
V: TRBV7-3
size: -
D: -
DNA: TGTGCCAGCAGCTTAGACTACAACACAGATACGCAGTATTTT
CDR3: CASSLDYNTDTQYF

J: TRBJ2-5
V: TRBV5-4
size: -
D: -
DNA: TGTGCCAGCAGCTCGGGAGACTCGACCCAGTACTTC
CDR3: CASSSGDSTQYF

J: TRBJ2-1
V: TRBV6-5
size: -
D: TRBD1
DNA: TGTGCCAGCAGTTACCGGACAGGGCGTCGGAATGAGCAGTTCTTC
CDR3: CASSYRTGRRNEQFF

J: TRBJ1-2
V: TRBV5-6
size: -
D: -
DNA: TGTGCCAGCAGCTTTGGGAATCTCAGGGATCTTTATGGCTACACCTTC
CDR3: CASSFGNLRDLYGYTF

J: TRBJ2-1
V: TRBV2
size: -
D: -
DNA: TGTGCCACCCGGGTGACGGAAAACAATGAGCAGTTCTTC
CDR3: CATRVTENNEQFF

J: TRBJ2-7
V: TRBV5-1
size: -
D: -
DNA: TGCGCCAGCAGCCTCCGGGACGGGAGCTCCTACGAGCAGTACTTC
CDR3: CASSLRDGSSYEQYF

J: TRBJ1-4
V: TRBV11-2
size: -
D: TRBD1
DNA: TGTGCCAGCAGTGGGACAGTAGGGGAAAAACTGTTTTTT
CDR3: CASSGTVGEKLFF

J: TRBJ2-7
V: TRBV5-1
size: -
D: -
DNA: TGCGCCAGCAGCCAAGCCGAGCCCTACGAGCAGTACTTC
CDR3: CASSQAEPYEQYF

J: TRBJ1-1
V: TRBV7-9
size: once
D: -
DNA: TGTGCCAGCAGCTTCGATAACTGGAACACTGAAGCTTTCTTT
CDR3: CASSFDNWNTEAFF

J: TRBJ2-7
V: TRBV20-1
size: -
D: TRBD1
DNA: TGCAGTGCTACAGGGGGCTACGAGCAGTACTTC
CDR3: CSATGGYEQYF

J: TRBJ2-7
V: TRBV18
size: -
D: -
DNA: TGTGCCAGCTCACCGTATAAAGGTCCAGGTGACTACGAGCAGTACTTC
CDR3: CASSPYKGPGDYEQYF

J: TRBJ1-2
V: TRBV30
size: -
D: -
DNA: TGTGCCTGGAGTGTACAGGTTGGCTACACCTTC
CDR3: CAWSVQVGYTF

J: TRBJ2-3
V: TRBV19
size: -
D: -
DNA: TGTGCCAGTAGTATAGGGGGCCGGGCAATAGATACGCAGTATTTT
CDR3: CASSIGGRAIDTQYF

J: TRBJ2-1
V: TRBV5-1
size: once
D: -
DNA: TGCGCCAGTAAGGGGTCTGAGCAGTTCTTC
CDR3: CASKGSEQFF

J: TRBJ1-4
V: TRBV30
size: -
D: TRBD1
DNA: TGTGCCTGGACAAGGGACAGGGGGCGGGGTGAAAAACTGTTTTTT
CDR3: CAWTRDRGRGEKLFF

J: TRBJ2-7
V: TRBV28
size: -
D: -
DNA: TGTGCCAGCAGCCGCCCCCCGGGACACTTTTTCGGCGAGCAGTACTTC
CDR3: CASSRPPGHFFGEQYF

J: TRBJ1-5
V: TRBV6-5
size: -
D: -
DNA: TGTGCCAGCAGTTACTCGAACAGGGATCAGCCCCAGCATTTT
CDR3: CASSYSNRDQPQHF

J: TRBJ2-5
V: TRBV6-1
size: -
D: TRBD1
DNA: TGTGCCAGCAAGGTGGCAGGGGGCGAGACCCAGTACTTC
CDR3: CASKVAGGETQYF

J: TRBJ2-1
V: TRBV2
size: -
D: -
DNA: TGTGCCAGGAGAACAGGGTACTACAATGAGCAGTTCTTC
CDR3: CARRTGYYNEQFF

J: TRBJ2-7
V: TRBV5-4
size: -
D: TRBD1
DNA: TGTGCCAGCAGCCCCGGGACAGCCACCTACGAGCAGTACTTC
CDR3: CASSPGTATYEQYF

J: TRBJ1-6
V: TRBV5-1
size: -
D: TRBD1
DNA: TGCGCCAGCAGCCCCGGGACAGGGACCAATTCACCCCTCCACTTT
CDR3: CASSPGTGTNSPLHF

J: TRBJ2-3
V: TRBV5-1
size: -
D: TRBD2
DNA: TGCGCCAGCAGCCCAAGGAGCGGGAGTTTTGATACGCAGTATTTT
CDR3: CASSPRSGSFDTQYF

J: TRBJ1-1
V: TRBV2
size: -
D: -
DNA: TGTGCCAGCACCGAGCTCCACCCAAACACTGAAGCTTTCTTT
CDR3: CASTELHPNTEAFF

J: TRBJ1-6
V: TRBV9
size: once
D: TRBD1
DNA: TGTGCCAGCAGCGCCCGACAGGGCGGTAATTCACCCCTCCACTTT
CDR3: CASSARQGGNSPLHF

J: TRBJ2-5
V: TRBV5-1
size: -
D: -
DNA: TGCGCCAGCAGCTTGGCTCGTTTAGGATCGGGGCAAGAGACCCAGTACTTC
CDR3: CASSLARLGSGQETQYF

J: TRBJ2-7
V: TRBV5-5
size: -
D: -
DNA: TGTGCCAGCAGCGAAGGTCGGCGGGACGGAGGATCCTCCTACGAGCAGTACTTC
CDR3: CASSEGRRDGGSSYEQYF

J: TRBJ1-4
V: TRBV28
size: -
D: -
DNA: TGTGCCAGCAGGCCGACAGGAATAGGTGAAAAACTGTTTTTT
CDR3: CASRPTGIGEKLFF

J: TRBJ2-3
V: TRBV27
size: -
D: -
DNA: TGTGCCAGCAGGAAGACAGGCACAGATACGCAGTATTTT
CDR3: CASRKTGTDTQYF

J: TRBJ2-3
V: TRBV4-2
size: -
D: TRBD2
DNA: TGTGCCAGCAGCCGGACTAGCGGGGGCGCAGATACGCAGTATTTT
CDR3: CASSRTSGGADTQYF

J: TRBJ2-3
V: TRBV5-8
size: -
D: -
DNA: TGTGCCAGCAGCTTGGGGCTGAGCACAGATACGCAGTATTTT
CDR3: CASSLGLSTDTQYF